This is a list of T cell receptor beta chains from one sample in a study of control samples from healthy donors and cancer patients. The method was immunoSEQ multiplex PCR; TCRdb's version includes in-frame clones alone and lacks a portion of them. The sample has about 190,000 clones, 90% to 95% seen once. What was sequenced was blood. These receptors came from a man aged 25-45 years in good health. Both conserved end residues are part of each CDR3. Each record gives: D gene, clone size, J gene, V gene, CDR3 DNA, CDR3 protein. D genes are given only for firm matches. Clone size, where shown, is once, few, many, or a class for clones that have expanded.

>NA|NA|TRBJ1-5|TRBV11-3
TGTGCCAGCAGGCCAAAAGGCGCTCAGGGGAGCAATCAGCCCCAGCATTTT
CASRPKGAQGSNQPQHF
>NA|NA|TRBJ1-1|TRBV18
TGTGCCAGCTCACCAATGGCAGGGAGGACTGAAGCTTTCTTT
CASSPMAGRTEAFF
>NA|NA|TRBJ2-1|TRBV5-6
TGTGCCAGCAGCTTGGCCGGTGAAGGATTCAATGAGCAGTTCTTC
CASSLAGEGFNEQFF
>TRBD2|NA|TRBJ2-7|TRBV18
TGTGCCAGCTCATCATATCGCGGGGGGCCGGGACACGAGCAGTACTTC
CASSSYRGGPGHEQYF
>TRBD1|NA|TRBJ1-1|TRBV9
TGTGCCAGCAGCGTCCGGGACAGGGGGACTGAAGCTTTCTTT
CASSVRDRGTEAFF
>NA|NA|TRBJ2-5|TRBV4-1
TGCGCCAGCAGCCAAGAGCCTGGACGGGTCCAAGAGACCCAGTACTTC
CASSQEPGRVQETQYF
>NA|NA|TRBJ1-2|TRBV5-1
TGCGCCAGCAGCTTGGCCGGACAGTCGGGTGATGACTACACCTTC
CASSLAGQSGDDYTF
>TRBD1|NA|TRBJ2-7|TRBV6-5
TGTGCCAGCAGTTACTCCGACAGGGGGGCCTACGAGCAGTACTTC
CASSYSDRGAYEQYF
>NA|NA|TRBJ2-2|TRBV5-1
TGCGCCAGCAGCTTGAATCTTCGGGGTCGGAACACCGGGGAGCTGTTTTTT
CASSLNLRGRNTGELFF
>TRBD2|NA|TRBJ2-3|TRBV3-1/TRBV3-2
TGTGCCAGCAGCCCCCCCAGCGGGGCAGATACGCAGTATTTT
CASSPPSGADTQYF
>TRBD1|NA|TRBJ1-5|TRBV7-8
TGTGCCAGCAGCACCGGACAGGGGGATCGGCAGCCCCAGCATTTT
CASSTGQGDRQPQHF
>NA|NA|TRBJ1-5|TRBV5-8
TGTGCCAGCAGCTTGAGGGGGGAGCGTCAGCCCCAGCATTTT
CASSLRGERQPQHF
>NA|NA|TRBJ2-1|TRBV6-4
TGTGCCAGCAGTGACTTTAGCGAAAGCTCCTACAATGAGCAGTTCTTC
CASSDFSESSYNEQFF
>TRBD1|NA|TRBJ2-7|TRBV5-4
TGTGCCAGCAGCTCACCGGGACAGGGATCCCAGCAGTACTTC
CASSSPGQGSQQYF
>NA|once|TRBJ1-5|TRBV15
TGTGCCACCAGCAGAGAAGGGACTAGGAATCAGCCCCAGCATTTT
CATSREGTRNQPQHF
>TRBD1|NA|TRBJ1-6|TRBV5-1
TGCGCCAGCAGCTTGGGGGGACAGGCCTCCTATAATTCACCCCTCCACTTT
CASSLGGQASYNSPLHF
>TRBD2|NA|TRBJ2-7|TRBV6-5
TGTGCCAGCACCTCAGGCAGCGGGGGGGACTACGAGCAGTACTTC
CASTSGSGGDYEQYF
>NA|NA|TRBJ1-6|TRBV18
TGTGCCAGCTCACCGGGACGTCAAAATTCACCCCTCCACTTT
CASSPGRQNSPLHF
>NA|NA|TRBJ2-1|TRBV11-2
TGTGCCAGCAGCCCCCTGGGATACAATGAGCAGTTCTTC
CASSPLGYNEQFF
>TRBD1|NA|TRBJ1-2|TRBV24-1
TGTGCCACCAGTGACCCGGGACAGGGATATGGCTACACCTTC
CATSDPGQGYGYTF
>NA|NA|TRBJ2-7|TRBV27
TGTGCCAGCAGTTTACTTGGGTCCGAGCAGTACTTC
CASSLLGSEQYF
>TRBD1|NA|TRBJ2-4|TRBV2
TGTGCCAGCAGTGAATGGACAGGGCAGCAGTACTTC
CASSEWTGQQYF
>NA|NA|TRBJ1-5|TRBV19
TGTGCCAGTAGTATAGTTTCCTCAGGCGCCCAGCCCCAGCATTTT
CASSIVSSGAQPQHF
>NA|NA|TRBJ1-6|TRBV19
TGTGCCAGTAGTATCCGGGGGGAGGACTCACCCCTCCACTTT
CASSIRGEDSPLHF
>NA|NA|TRBJ2-1|TRBV11-2
TGTGCCAGCAGTCGTACTACCAACAATGAGCAGTTCTTC
CASSRTTNNEQFF
>NA|NA|TRBJ1-1|TRBV5-6
TGTGCCAGCAGCCACCGGATTGGGGACACTGAAGCTTTCTTT
CASSHRIGDTEAFF
>NA|NA|TRBJ2-3|TRBV5-1
TGCGCCAGCAGCTGGGGCCCGGGGGCCACCACAGATACGCAGTATTTT
CASSWGPGATTDTQYF
>NA|NA|TRBJ1-3|TRBV6-1
TGTGCCAGCAGTGAAGCGATAAGGTCAAAGGGGACCTCTGGAAACACCATATATTTT
CASSEAIRSKGTSGNTIYF
>NA|NA|TRBJ1-1|TRBV4-1
TGCGCCAGCAGCCAAGAGTTGGGGCAGGGGACGAACACTGAAGCTTTCTTT
CASSQELGQGTNTEAFF